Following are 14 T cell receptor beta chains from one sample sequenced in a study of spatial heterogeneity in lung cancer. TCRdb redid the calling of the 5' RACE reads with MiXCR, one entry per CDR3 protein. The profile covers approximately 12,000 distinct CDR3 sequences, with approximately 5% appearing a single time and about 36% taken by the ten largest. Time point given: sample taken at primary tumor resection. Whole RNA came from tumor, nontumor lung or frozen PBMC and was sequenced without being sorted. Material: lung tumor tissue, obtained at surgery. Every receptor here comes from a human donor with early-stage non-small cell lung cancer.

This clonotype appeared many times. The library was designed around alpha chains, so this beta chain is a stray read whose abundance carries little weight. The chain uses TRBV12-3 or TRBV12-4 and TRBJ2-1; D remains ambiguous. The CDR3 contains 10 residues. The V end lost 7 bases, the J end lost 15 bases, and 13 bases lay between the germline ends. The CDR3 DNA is TGTGCCAGCATCCCCGGGCGGAGGTTCTTC. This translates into CASIPGRRFF.

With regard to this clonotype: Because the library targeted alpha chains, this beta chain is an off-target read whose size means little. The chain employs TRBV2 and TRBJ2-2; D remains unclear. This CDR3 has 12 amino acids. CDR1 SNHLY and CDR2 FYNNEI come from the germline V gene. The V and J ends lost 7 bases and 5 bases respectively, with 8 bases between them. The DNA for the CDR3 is TGTGCCAGCATCGAGCCTACCGGGGAGCTGTTTTTT. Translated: CASIEPTGELFF.

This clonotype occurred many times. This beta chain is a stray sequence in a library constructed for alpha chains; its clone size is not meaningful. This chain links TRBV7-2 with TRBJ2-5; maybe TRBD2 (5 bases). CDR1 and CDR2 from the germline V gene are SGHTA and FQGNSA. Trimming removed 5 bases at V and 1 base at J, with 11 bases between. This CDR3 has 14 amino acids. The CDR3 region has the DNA TGTGCCAGCAGCGCGAGCGGAGCCCAAGAGACCCAGTACTTC. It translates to CASSASGAQETQYF. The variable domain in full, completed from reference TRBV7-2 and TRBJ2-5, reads GAGVSQSPSNKVTEKGKDVELRCDPISGHTALYWYRQSLGQGLEFLIYFQGNSAPDKSGLPSDRFSAERTGGSVSTLTIQRTQQEDSAVYLCASSASGAQETQYFGPGTRLLVL.

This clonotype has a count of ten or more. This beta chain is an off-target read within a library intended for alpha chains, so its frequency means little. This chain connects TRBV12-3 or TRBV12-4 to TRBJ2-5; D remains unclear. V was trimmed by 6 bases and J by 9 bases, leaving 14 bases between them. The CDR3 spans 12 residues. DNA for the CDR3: TGTGCCAGCAGATCGGACCGGGCGGCCCAGTACTTC. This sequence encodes CASRSDRAAQYF.

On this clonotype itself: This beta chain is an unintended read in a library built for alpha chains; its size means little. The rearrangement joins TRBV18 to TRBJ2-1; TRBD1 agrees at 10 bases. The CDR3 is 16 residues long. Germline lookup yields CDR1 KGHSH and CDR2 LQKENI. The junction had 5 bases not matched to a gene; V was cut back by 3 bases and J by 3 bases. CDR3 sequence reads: CASSPKTGGFYNEQFF. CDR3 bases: TGTGCCAGCTCACCCAAGACAGGGGGCTTCTACAATGAGCAGTTCTTC. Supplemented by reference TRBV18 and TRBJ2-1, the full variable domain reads NAGVMQNPRHLVRRRGQEARLRCSPMKGHSHVYWYRQLPEEGLKFMVYLQKENIIDESGMPKERFSAEFPKEGPSILRIQQVVRGDSAAYFCASSPKTGGFYNEQFFGPGTRLTVL.

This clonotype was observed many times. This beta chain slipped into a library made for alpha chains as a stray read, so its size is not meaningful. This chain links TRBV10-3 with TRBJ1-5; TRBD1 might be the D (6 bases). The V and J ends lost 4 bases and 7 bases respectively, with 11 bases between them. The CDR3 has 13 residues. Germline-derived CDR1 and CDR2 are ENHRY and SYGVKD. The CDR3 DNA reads TGTGCCATCAGTGCCACAGGGACACAGCCCCAGCATTTT. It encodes CAISATGTQPQHF.

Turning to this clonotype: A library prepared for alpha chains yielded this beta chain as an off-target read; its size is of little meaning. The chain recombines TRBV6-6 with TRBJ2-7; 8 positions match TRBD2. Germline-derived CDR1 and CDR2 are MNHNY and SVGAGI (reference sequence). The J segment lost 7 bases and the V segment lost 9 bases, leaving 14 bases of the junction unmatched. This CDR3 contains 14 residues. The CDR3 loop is CASLPGTSAREQYF. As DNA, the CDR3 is TGTGCCAGTTTGCCCGGGACTAGTGCTCGGGAGCAGTACTTC.

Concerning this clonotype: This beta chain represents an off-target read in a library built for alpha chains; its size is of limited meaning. The CDR3 DNA sequence: TGTGCCAGCAGCTTAGGTCTCGGGTTCCCCTACGAGCAGTACGTC. Its translation is CASSLGLGFPYEQYV. This chain connects TRBV7-2 to TRBJ2-7; no definite D call. This CDR3 has 15 amino acids. The germline V and J ends were trimmed by 1 base and 2 bases, with 12 bases remaining between them. Germline V gene lookup returns CDR1 SGHTA and CDR2 FQGNSA.

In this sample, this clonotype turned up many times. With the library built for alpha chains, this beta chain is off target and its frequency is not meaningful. The CDR3 is CASSYRNSPLHF. For the CDR3, the DNA is TGTGCCAGCAGTTACCGTAATTCACCCCTCCACTTT. The rearrangement links TRBV6-6 to TRBJ1-6; no clear D. V was clipped by 2 bases and J by 6 bases, with 2 bases between them. Germline V lookup: CDR1 MNHNY, CDR2 SVGAGI (reference sequence). This CDR3 spans 12 amino acids.

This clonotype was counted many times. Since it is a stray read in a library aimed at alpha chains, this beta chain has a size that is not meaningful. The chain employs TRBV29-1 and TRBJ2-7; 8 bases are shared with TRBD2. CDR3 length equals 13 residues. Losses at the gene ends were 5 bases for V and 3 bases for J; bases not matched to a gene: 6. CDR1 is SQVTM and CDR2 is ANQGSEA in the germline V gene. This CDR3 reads CSVIPAGDYEQYF. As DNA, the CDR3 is TGCAGCGTTATACCAGCGGGGGACTACGAGCAGTACTTC.

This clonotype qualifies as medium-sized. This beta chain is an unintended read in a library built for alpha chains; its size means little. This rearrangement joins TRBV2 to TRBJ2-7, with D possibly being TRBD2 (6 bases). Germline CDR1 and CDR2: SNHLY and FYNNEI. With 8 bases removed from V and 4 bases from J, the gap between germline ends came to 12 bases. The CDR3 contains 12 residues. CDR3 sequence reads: CASWGTGYEQYV. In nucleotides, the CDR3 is TGTGCCAGCTGGGGGACTGGGTACGAGCAGTACGTC.

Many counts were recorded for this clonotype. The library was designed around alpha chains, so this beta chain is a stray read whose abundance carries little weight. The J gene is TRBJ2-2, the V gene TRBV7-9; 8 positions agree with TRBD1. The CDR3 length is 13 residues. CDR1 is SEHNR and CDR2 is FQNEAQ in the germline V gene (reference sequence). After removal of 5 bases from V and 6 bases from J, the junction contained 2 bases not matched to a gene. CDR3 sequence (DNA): TGTGCCAGCAGCGAACAGGGGGCCGGGGAGCTGTTTTTT. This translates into CASSEQGAGELFF. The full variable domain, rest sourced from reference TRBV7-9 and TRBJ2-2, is DTGVSQNPRHKITKRGQNVTFRCDPISEHNRLYWYRQTLGQGPEFLTYFQNEAQLEKSRLLSDRFSAERPKGSFSTLEIQRTEQGDSAMYLCASSEQGAGELFFGEGSRLTVL.

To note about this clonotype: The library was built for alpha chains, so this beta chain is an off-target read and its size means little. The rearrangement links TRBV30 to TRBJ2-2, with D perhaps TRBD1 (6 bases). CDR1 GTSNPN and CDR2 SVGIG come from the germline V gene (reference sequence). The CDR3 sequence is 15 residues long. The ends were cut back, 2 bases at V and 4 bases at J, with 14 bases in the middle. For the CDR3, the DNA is TGTGCCTGGAGTCCAATAGGGGGATTCACCGGGGAGCTGTTTTTT. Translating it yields CAWSPIGGFTGELFF.

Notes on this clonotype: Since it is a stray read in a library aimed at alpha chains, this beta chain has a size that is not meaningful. CDR3 sequence reads: CASSEFRGVTEAFF. CDR3 sequence (DNA): TGTGCCAGCAGTGAATTCAGAGGAGTCACTGAAGCTTTCTTT. The chain couples TRBV2 to TRBJ1-1; D remains ambiguous. This CDR3 is built from 14 residues. V dropped 2 bases and J dropped 4 bases, with 11 bases sitting between them. Germline V gene lookup returns CDR1 SNHLY and CDR2 FYNNEI.